What follows describes a single T cell receptor beta chain. Its antigen is undetermined. This was the immunoSEQ version 4 assay in survey mode. Here immunoSEQ multiplex PCR was the method, and the copy in TCRdb shows in-frame clones only, minus some. The sample contains under 20,000 clones, over 55% of which appear only once. The sample is drawn from a study of persistence of HIV-infected CD4 T cells. Overlapping HIV-1 Gag 15-mer peptides at approximately 0.91 ug per peptide per mL were used. Responding CD4+ T cells were sorted by upregulation of both CD40 ligand and CD69. V lost 1 base, J lost 8 bases, and 14 bases lay in between. This CDR3 contains 13 residues. Germline V gives CDR1 SQVTM, CDR2 ANQGSEA.

This chain connects TRBV29-1 to TRBJ1-2; tentative D call: TRBD1 (5 bases). This clonotype was obtained from an adult woman with HIV who was CMV-seropositive. Specimen: CD4+ T cells sorted from PBMCs after approximately 19-hour stimulation, collected from a patient who received antiretroviral therapy. In DNA, the CDR3 is TGCAGCGTTGAAGGGCAGGGCAGTGGAGGCTACACCTTC. It is translated as CSVEGQGSGGYTF.